This T cell receptor beta chain came from a study of regulatory T cells in long-lasting Graves disease (TCRdb year 2021). Background for the entire study: Patients with newly diagnosed Graves' disease had been on antithyroid drugs for under 3 months. This study used TCR sequencing and RNA sequencing of peripheral blood to compare persistent Graves' disease patients against newly diagnosed Graves' disease patients. The study was registered as a clinical trial and conducted in China. A total of some 35 samples underwent TCR sequencing, from about 13 patients with persistent Graves' disease and 20 or so patients with newly diagnosed Graves' disease. What the research found in general, with its limitations: Only the TCR beta chain was sequenced and analyzed. As a limitation, the authors acknowledged that the small sample size may reduce accuracy. Preferential use of TRBV28, TRBJ1-2 and TRBJ2-5 was observed in persistent disease, whereas TRBV20-1 and TRBJ2-1 were favored in newly diagnosed disease. Patients with persistent disease shared more public clonotypes (approximately 2,500) than newly diagnosed patients did (around 980). Only peripheral blood was studied, because thyroid tissue, the primary lesion, was inaccessible. Compared with newly diagnosed patients, patients with persistent Graves' disease had lower TCR Shannon entropy and fewer highly expanded clones, which suggests clonal expansion.

Reading the label with the study, this specimen's time point is: newly diagnosed GD, antithyroid drugs for less than 3 months. For both TCR sequencing and RNA sequencing, RNA was extracted from PBMCs using TRIzol. The diagnosis of Graves' disease followed American Thyroid Association guidelines. Recruitment of patients was carried out at an endocrinology department in Xi'an, China. From each patient, roughly 9 milliliters of peripheral blood was collected into an EDTA anticoagulant tube. Ficoll Paque Plus density gradient separation was used to isolate PBMCs, and no further T cell sorting was done. RNA quality was checked with an Agilent 2100 Bioanalyzer and agarose gel, and concentration with a NanoDrop 2000. This clonotype was seen repeatedly, ten times or more. It has no known antigen specificity. The sample holds no much larger clone one base away, and base qualities are not on file. V is reduced by 6 bases and J by 7 bases, leaving a spacing of 21 bases between them. Inclusive of the bounding cysteine and phenylalanine, the CDR3 is 15 residues long. CDR3 DNA is the only sequence kept; it has 45 bases, read in frame from the first base.

The library was made by multiplex PCR. These reads were obtained on an Illumina HiSeq 4000. CDR3 regions were amplified by Arm-PCR with iRepertoire HTBI primers to construct TCR beta libraries. Before sequencing, the PCR products underwent gel purification. On the study's bioinformatics: Gene usage analysis of CDR3 amino acid clonotypes used the 62 TRBV and some 13 TRBJ segments found across samples. Filtered high-quality paired reads were merged into contigs using COPE and FqMerger. BLAST was used to align contigs to the IMGT TRBV, TRBD and TRBJ reference genes, and CDR3 was defined following IMGT. Any clonotype with a frequency above 0.1% was counted as a highly expanded clone. Repertoire diversity was measured by Shannon entropy, and V-J evenness by the Gini coefficient. A clonotype found in more than one individual was treated as public. The public reads were reanalyzed by TCRdb: fastp trimming at Q25, MiXCR alignment, in-frame beta chains only. Rows with a matching CDR3 protein are joined into one entry that keeps the most common DNA and genes. TCRdb's processing, not the authors', yielded these V and J calls. A total of approximately 210,000 distinct CDR3 sequences appear in this sample, around 18% of them only once. Approximately 20% of the sample is taken by the ten largest.

The sequenced sample was peripheral blood mononuclear cells (PBMCs), obtained at new diagnosis, from a patient treated with antithyroid drugs. The TCR sequence derives from a female donor with Graves disease. The sequence joins TRBV12-3 or TRBV12-4 to TRBJ1-2; 6 matching bases give a weak D call of TRBD1. The CDR3 has the sequence CASSLGGGGWSGYTF. The DNA sequence is given as TGTGCCAGCAGCCTAGGGGGGGGTGGTTGGTCTGGCTACACCTTC.